This T cell receptor beta chain emerged from a study of T cells in Graves' hyperthyroidism and ophthalmopathy. The CDR3 is made up of 14 amino acids. V shed 6 bases, J shed 12 bases, and the junction held 13 bases outside the gene matches. Looked up from germline, CDR1 is SGHKS and CDR2 is YYEKEE (reference sequence). Researchers amplified the TCR beta CDR3 regions from RNA transcripts. The HTBI primer set was used in a first-round RT-PCR of the TCR CDR3. TCRdb passed the multiplex PCR reads through MiXCR, listing each CDR3 protein once. The sample yields around 300,000 distinct CDR3 sequences, approximately 13% seen once. Patients were aged 18 to 65, had disease duration under 2 months, and had newly diagnosed hyperthyroidism.

Sequenced: blood. The clonotype originates from a woman between 40 and 50 years old with Graves' hyperthyroidism. The V and J genes are TRBV5-5 and TRBJ2-1; 9 nucleotides match TRBD1. CDR3 in DNA: TGTGCCAGCACCCTACAGGGGGCGCTGGGGGGGCAGTTCTTC. It translates to CASTLQGALGGQFF.